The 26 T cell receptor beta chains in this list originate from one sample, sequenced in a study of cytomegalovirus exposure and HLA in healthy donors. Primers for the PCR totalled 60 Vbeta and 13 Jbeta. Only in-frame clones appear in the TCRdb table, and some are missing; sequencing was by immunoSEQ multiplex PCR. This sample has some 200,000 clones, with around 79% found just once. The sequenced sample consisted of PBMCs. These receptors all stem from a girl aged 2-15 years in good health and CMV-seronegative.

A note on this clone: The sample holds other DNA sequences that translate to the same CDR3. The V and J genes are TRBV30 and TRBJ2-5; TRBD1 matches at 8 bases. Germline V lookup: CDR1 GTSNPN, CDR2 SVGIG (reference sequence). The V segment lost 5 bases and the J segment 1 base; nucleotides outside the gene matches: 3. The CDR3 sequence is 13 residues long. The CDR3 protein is CAWSGGLQETQYF. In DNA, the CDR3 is TGTGCCTGGTCAGGGGGCCTCCAAGAGACCCAGTACTTC.

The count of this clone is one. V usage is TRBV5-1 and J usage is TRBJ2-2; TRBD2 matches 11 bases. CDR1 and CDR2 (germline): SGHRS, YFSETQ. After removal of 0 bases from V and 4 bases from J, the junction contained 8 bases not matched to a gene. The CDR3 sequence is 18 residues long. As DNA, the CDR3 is TGCGCCAGCAGCTTGGGGCTAGCGGGGGGCGGGGGCACCGGGGAGCTGTTTTTT. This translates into CASSLGLAGGGGTGELFF.

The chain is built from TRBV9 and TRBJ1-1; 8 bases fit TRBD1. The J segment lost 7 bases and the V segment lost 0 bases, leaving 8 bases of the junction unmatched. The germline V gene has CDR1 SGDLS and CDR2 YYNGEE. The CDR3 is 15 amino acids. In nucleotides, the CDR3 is TGTGCCAGCAGCGTAGCTGGTCAGGGGGCGGGTGAAGCTTTCTTT. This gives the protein CASSVAGQGAGEAFF.

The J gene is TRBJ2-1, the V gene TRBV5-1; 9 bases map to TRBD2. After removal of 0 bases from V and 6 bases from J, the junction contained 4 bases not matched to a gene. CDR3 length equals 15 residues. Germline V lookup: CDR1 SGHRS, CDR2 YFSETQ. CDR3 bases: TGCGCCAGCAGCTTGGACGGCGGGGGGGTCAATGAGCAGTTCTTC. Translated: CASSLDGGGVNEQFF.

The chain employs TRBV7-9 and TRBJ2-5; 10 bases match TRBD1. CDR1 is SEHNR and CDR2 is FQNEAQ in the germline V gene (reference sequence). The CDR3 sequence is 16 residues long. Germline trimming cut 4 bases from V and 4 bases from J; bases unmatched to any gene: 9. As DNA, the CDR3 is TGTGCCAGCAGCTCCTTCGACAGGGGGCGCGGAGAGACCCAGTACTTC. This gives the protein CASSSFDRGRGETQYF.

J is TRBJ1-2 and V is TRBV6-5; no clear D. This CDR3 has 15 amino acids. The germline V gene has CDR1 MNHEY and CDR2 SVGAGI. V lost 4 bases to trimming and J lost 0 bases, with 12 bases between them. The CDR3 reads CASSFDSPANYGYTF. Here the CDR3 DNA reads TGTGCCAGCAGTTTCGACTCCCCAGCTAACTATGGCTACACCTTC.

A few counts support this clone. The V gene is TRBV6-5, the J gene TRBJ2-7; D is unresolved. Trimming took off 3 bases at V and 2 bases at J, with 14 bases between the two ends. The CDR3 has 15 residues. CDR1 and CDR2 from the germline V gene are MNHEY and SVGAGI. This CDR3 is CASSYDPDNTYEQYF. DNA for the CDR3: TGTGCCAGCAGTTATGACCCTGACAACACCTACGAGCAGTACTTC.

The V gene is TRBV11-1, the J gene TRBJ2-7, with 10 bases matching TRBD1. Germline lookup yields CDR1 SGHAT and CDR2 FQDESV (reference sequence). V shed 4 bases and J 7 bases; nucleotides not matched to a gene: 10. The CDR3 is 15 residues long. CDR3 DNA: TGTGCCAGCAGCTCCACGACAGGGGGCGCGAGAGAGCAGTACTTC. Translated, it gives CASSSTTGGAREQYF.

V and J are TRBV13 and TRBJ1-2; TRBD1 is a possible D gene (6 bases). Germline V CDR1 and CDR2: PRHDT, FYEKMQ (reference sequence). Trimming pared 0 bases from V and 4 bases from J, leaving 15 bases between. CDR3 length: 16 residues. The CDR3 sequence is CASSLGQGNLAYGYTF. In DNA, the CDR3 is TGTGCCAGCAGCTTAGGACAGGGTAATTTGGCCTATGGCTACACCTTC.

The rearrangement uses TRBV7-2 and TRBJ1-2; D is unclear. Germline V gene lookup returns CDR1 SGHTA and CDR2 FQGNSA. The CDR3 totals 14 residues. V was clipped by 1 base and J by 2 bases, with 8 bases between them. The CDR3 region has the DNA TGTGCCAGCAGCTTAGAACCGGGGAACTATGGCTACACCTTC. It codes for CASSLEPGNYGYTF.

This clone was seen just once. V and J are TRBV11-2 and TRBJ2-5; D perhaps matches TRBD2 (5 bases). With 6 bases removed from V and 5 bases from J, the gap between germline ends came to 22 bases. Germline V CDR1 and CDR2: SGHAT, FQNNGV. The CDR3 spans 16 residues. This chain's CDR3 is CASSSTLSSGWETQYF. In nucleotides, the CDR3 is TGTGCCAGCAGTTCCACTTTAAGTTCGGGGTGGGAGACCCAGTACTTC. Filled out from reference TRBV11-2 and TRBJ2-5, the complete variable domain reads EAGVAQSPRYKIIEKRQSVAFWCNPISGHATLYWYQQILGQGPKLLIQFQNNGVVDDSQLPKDRFSAERLKGVDSTLKIQPAKLEDSAVYLCASSSTLSSGWETQYFGPGTRLLVL.

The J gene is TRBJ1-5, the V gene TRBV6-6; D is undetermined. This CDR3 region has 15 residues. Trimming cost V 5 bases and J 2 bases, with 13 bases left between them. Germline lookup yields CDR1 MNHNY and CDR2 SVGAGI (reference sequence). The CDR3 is CASSVEAAGNQPQHF. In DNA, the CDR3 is TGTGCCAGCAGTGTCGAGGCGGCCGGCAATCAGCCCCAGCATTTT.

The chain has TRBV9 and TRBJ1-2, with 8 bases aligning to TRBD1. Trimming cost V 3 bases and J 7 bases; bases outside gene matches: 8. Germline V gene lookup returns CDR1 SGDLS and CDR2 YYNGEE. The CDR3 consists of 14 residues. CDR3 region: CASSDGQGHLGYTF. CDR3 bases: TGTGCCAGCAGCGATGGACAGGGACACCTTGGCTACACCTTC.

The CDR3 DNA is TGTGCCAGCAGCTTGGGACTAAGCTCCTACAATGAGCAGTTCTTC. Translation: CASSLGLSSYNEQFF. The rearrangement uses TRBV5-8 and TRBJ2-1; TRBD2 might be the D (5 bases). The V gene's germline CDR1 is SGHTS and CDR2 YDEGEE. This CDR3 is built from 15 residues. V lost 0 bases and J lost 0, with 7 bases in between.

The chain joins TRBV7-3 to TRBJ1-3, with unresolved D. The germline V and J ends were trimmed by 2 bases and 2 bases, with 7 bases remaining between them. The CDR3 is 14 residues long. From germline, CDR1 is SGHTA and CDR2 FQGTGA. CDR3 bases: TGTGCCAGCAGCTTATCTGGGCCTGGAAACACCATATATTTT. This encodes CASSLSGPGNTIYF.

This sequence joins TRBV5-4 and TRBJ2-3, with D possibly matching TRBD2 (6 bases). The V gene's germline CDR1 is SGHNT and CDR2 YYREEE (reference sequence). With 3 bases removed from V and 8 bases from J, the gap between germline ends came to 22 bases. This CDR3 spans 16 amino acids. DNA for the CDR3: TGTGCCAGCAGCTCCTCGACCCGGATGGAGGGCAGTACGCAGTATTTT. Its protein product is CASSSSTRMEGSTQYF. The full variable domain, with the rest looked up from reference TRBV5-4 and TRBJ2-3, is ETGVTQSPTHLIKTRGQQVTLRCSSQSGHNTVSWYQQALGQGPQFIFQYYREEENGRGNFPPRFSGLQFPNYSSELNVNALELDDSALYLCASSSSTRMEGSTQYFGPGTRLTVL.

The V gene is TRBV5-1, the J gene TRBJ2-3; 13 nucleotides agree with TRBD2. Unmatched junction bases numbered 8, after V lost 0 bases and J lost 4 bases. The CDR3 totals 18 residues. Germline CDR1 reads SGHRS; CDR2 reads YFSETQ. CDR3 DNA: TGCGCCAGCAGCTTGGCACTAGCGGGGGGGCCGTTGGCAGATACGCAGTATTTT. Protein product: CASSLALAGGPLADTQYF.

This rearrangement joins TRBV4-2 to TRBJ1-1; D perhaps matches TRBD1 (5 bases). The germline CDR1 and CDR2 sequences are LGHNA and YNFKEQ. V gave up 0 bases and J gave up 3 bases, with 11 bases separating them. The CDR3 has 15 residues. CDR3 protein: CASSQETDIYTEAFF. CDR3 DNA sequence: TGTGCCAGCAGCCAAGAGACAGATATCTACACTGAAGCTTTCTTT.

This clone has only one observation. The CDR3 spells CASNRAGQPQHF. The CDR3 DNA reads TGTGCCAGCAACAGGGCCGGGCAGCCCCAGCATTTT. V gene TRBV2 combines with J gene TRBJ1-5, with D tentatively TRBD1 (6 bases). CDR3 length equals 12 residues. Germline lookup yields CDR1 SNHLY and CDR2 FYNNEI. Between the trimmed V and J ends, which lost 7 bases and 7 bases, there was a span of 11 bases.

The CDR3, as DNA: TGCGCCAGCAGCCGACATGTCACAGATACGCAGTATTTT. Translating gives CASSRHVTDTQYF. This chain joins TRBV10-1 and TRBJ2-3; no reliable D call. This CDR3 has 13 residues. V dropped 6 bases and J dropped 2 bases, with 9 bases sitting between them. CDR1 is WNHNN, CDR2 SYGVQD, per germline (reference sequence).

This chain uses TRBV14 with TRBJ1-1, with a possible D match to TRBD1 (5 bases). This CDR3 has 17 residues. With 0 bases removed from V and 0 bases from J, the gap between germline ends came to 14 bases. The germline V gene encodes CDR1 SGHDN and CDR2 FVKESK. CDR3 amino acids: CASSQDLGGAVNTEAFF. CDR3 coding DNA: TGTGCCAGCAGCCAAGATCTGGGAGGGGCCGTGAACACTGAAGCTTTCTTT.

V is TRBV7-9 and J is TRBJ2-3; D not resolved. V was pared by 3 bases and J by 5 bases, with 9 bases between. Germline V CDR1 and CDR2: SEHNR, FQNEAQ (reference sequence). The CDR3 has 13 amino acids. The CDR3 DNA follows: TGTGCCAGCAGCTTGACACAAAGAGATACGCAGTATTTT. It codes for CASSLTQRDTQYF.

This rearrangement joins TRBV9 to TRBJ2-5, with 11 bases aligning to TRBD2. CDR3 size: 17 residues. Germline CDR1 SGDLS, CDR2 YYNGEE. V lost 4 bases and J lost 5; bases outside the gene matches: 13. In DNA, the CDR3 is TGTGCCAGCAGCCCCGGGACTAGCGGATTTCTTATGGAGACCCAGTACTTC. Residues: CASSPGTSGFLMETQYF.

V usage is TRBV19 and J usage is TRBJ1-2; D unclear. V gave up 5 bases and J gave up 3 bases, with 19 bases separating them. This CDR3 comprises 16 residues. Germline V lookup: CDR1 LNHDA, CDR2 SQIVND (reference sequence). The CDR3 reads CASSPWAVPSYYGYTF. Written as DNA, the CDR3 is TGTGCCAGTAGTCCGTGGGCCGTTCCTTCTTACTATGGCTACACCTTC.

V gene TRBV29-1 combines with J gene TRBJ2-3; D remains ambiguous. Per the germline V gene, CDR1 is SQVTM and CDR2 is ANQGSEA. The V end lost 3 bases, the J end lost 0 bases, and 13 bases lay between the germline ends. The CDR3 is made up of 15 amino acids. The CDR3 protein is CSVESGGSSTDTQYF. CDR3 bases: TGCAGCGTTGAGTCTGGCGGATCTAGCACAGATACGCAGTATTTT.

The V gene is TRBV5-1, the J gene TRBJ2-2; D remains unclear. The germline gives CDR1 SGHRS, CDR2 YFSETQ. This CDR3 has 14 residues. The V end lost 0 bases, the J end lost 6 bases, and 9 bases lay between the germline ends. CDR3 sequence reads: CASSLAQVAGELFF. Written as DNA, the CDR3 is TGCGCCAGCAGCTTGGCCCAGGTGGCCGGGGAGCTGTTTTTT.